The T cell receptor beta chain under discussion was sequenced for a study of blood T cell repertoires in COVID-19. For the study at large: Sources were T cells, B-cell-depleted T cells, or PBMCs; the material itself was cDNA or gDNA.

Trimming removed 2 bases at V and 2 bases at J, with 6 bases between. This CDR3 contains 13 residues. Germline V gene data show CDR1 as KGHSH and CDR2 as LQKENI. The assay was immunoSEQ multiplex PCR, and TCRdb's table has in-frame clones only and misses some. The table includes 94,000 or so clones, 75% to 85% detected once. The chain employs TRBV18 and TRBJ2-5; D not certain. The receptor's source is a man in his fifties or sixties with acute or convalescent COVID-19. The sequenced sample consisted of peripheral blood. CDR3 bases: TGTGCCAGCTCACCAGGCATTCAAGAGACCCAGTACTTC. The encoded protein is CASSPGIQETQYF.